This is a list of T cell receptor beta chains from one sample in a study of blood T cell repertoires in COVID-19. Clones were sequenced by immunoSEQ multiplex PCR, and TCRdb holds only the in-frame ones, with some missing. This table holds 200,000 to 300,000 clones, roughly 84% found once. The sample taken for sequencing was peripheral blood. Receptor source: a man aged 35-49 years who had recovered from COVID-19. Both conserved end residues are part of each CDR3. The D gene is left open where the match is weak. A clone size is listed for some rows: how often the clone was seen (once, few, many), or a class if it is expanded.

>TRBJ2-1|.|TRBV2|.
TGTGCCAGCAGTGCCGGGACTTACAATGAGCAGTTCTTC
CASSAGTYNEQFF
>TRBJ1-6|TRBD1|TRBV7-2|.
TGTGCCAGTTCCGGGACAGTCTATAATTCACCCCTCCACTTT
CASSGTVYNSPLHF
>TRBJ2-7|TRBD1|TRBV4-1|.
TGCGCCAGCAGCCAAGGTACGATTGGACAGGTAGGAGAGCAGTACTTC
CASSQGTIGQVGEQYF
>TRBJ2-1|TRBD2|TRBV30|.
TGTGCCTGGAAGGTCGGACTAGTTCGAAGCTCCTACAATGAGCAGTTCTTC
CAWKVGLVRSSYNEQFF
>TRBJ1-2|.|TRBV9|.
TGTGCCAGCAGCCTAGGGTGGGAGGTGGGGTCCTATGGCTACACCTTC
CASSLGWEVGSYGYTF
>TRBJ2-7|.|TRBV29-1|.
TGCAGCGCCGATCCTCCGGGACACGTCTACGAGCAGTACTTC
CSADPPGHVYEQYF
>TRBJ2-1|TRBD1|TRBV10-3|.
TGTGCCACCGGGACAGTCCCTTCTATCCAGTTCTTC
CATGTVPSIQFF
>TRBJ2-7|.|TRBV11-2|.
TGTGCCAGCAGCTCTGTAGGGAGCCTCTACGAGCAGTACTTC
CASSSVGSLYEQYF
>TRBJ1-3|.|TRBV2|.
TGTGCCAGCAGCAGGGAAACGGGCGGAAACACCATATATTTT
CASSRETGGNTIYF
>TRBJ1-5|.|TRBV7-8|.
TGTGCCAGCAGCTTATTCCGGTCGGGGGGGCCCCAGCATTTT
CASSLFRSGGPQHF
>TRBJ2-3|.|TRBV12-3/TRBV12-4|.
TGTGCCAGCAGTTGGACTAACACAGATACGCAGTATTTT
CASSWTNTDTQYF
>TRBJ1-3|TRBD1|TRBV30|.
TGTGCCTGGAGTGTTAGGGGACAGGACTCTGGAAACACCATATATTTT
CAWSVRGQDSGNTIYF
>TRBJ2-1|TRBD1|TRBV5-1|.
TGCGCCAGCAGCCCCTCGACTACAGGGGTGGTGGAGCAGTTCTTC
CASSPSTTGVVEQFF
>TRBJ1-1|.|TRBV27|.
TGTGCCAGCAGTTTAAGGCAGGGGAACACTGAAGCTTTCTTT
CASSLRQGNTEAFF
>TRBJ2-2|TRBD2|TRBV4-3|.
TGCGCCAGCAGCCAAGTAGTCGGGGGGGCCACCGGGGAGCTGTTTTTT
CASSQVVGGATGELFF
>TRBJ2-5|.|TRBV27|.
TGTGCCAGCAGTTTATCGTTCCGAGCGGGTGCGGTAGAGACCCAGTACTTC
CASSLSFRAGAVETQYF
>TRBJ1-2|TRBD1|TRBV6-2/TRBV6-3|.
TGTGCCAGCAGTTGGGCCGGGGACAGGAGAATATATGGCTACACCTTC
CASSWAGDRRIYGYTF
>TRBJ1-2|TRBD1|TRBV27|few
TGTGCCAGCAGTAACCTAAAGGGACAGTATGGCTACACCTTC
CASSNLKGQYGYTF
>TRBJ1-6|.|TRBV2|.
TGTGCCAGCAGGGCTACCTATTACCTTGGGGCATCACCCCTCCACTTT
CASRATYYLGASPLHF
>TRBJ2-2|TRBD1|TRBV28|.
TGTGCCAGCAGTTCTAAGACAGGGGGCTACACCGGGGAGCTGTTTTTT
CASSSKTGGYTGELFF
>TRBJ1-4|TRBD1|TRBV30|.
TGTGCCTGGAGTAGACGACAGGGGGCTGCCGCTAATGAAAAACTGTTTTTT
CAWSRRQGAAANEKLFF
>TRBJ2-7|.|TRBV5-4|.
TGTGCCAGCAGCTTGGCCGGGAGCTCCTACGAGCAGTACTTC
CASSLAGSSYEQYF
>TRBJ1-3|.|TRBV9|.
TGTGCCAGCAGCGTAGGGGCAGGCTCTGGAAACACCATATATTTT
CASSVGAGSGNTIYF
>TRBJ1-1|.|TRBV20-1|.
TGCAGTGCTAGTAGCGACACTGAAGCTTTCTTT
CSASSDTEAFF
>TRBJ2-1|TRBD1|TRBV15|.
TGTGCCACCAGCAGTTTGACAGGGGGCCACAATGAGCAGTTCTTC
CATSSLTGGHNEQFF
>TRBJ1-5|TRBD1|TRBV7-9|.
TGTGCCAGCAGATCAGGGGGCAGGGACGATCAGCCCCAGCATTTT
CASRSGGRDDQPQHF
>TRBJ2-2|.|TRBV6-5|.
TGTGCCAGCAGCGGTACCGGGGAGCTGTTTTTT
CASSGTGELFF
>TRBJ2-3|TRBD2|TRBV30|.
TGTGCCTGGACAGCGGGGGGCCTTAACACAGATACGCAGTATTTT
CAWTAGGLNTDTQYF
>TRBJ2-5|.|TRBV4-1|.
TGCGCCAGCAGAAATCAACTAGCCGCCCAAGAGACCCAGTACTTC
CASRNQLAAQETQYF
>TRBJ2-7|TRBD1|TRBV7-2|.
TGTGCCAGCAGCTTAGTAAGACAGGGGTTATACGAGCAGTACTTC
CASSLVRQGLYEQYF
>TRBJ1-1|.|TRBV19|.
TGTGCCAGTAGTAGGCAGCAGGGTGAGACTGAAGCTTTCTTT
CASSRQQGETEAFF
>TRBJ1-5|.|TRBV18|.
TGTGCCAGCTCACAAGTTGCAGGGAAGACGCATCAGCCCCAGCATTTT
CASSQVAGKTHQPQHF
>TRBJ2-3|TRBD1|TRBV9|.
TGTGCCAGCAGCAAACAGGGGGCAGCGGATACGCAGTATTTT
CASSKQGAADTQYF
>TRBJ1-2|.|TRBV5-6|.
TGTGCCAGCAGCTTGGTAGAGGGTTTGAGGGGCTACACCTTC
CASSLVEGLRGYTF
>TRBJ1-1|.|TRBV28|.
TGTGCCAGCACTACCCCACTTTCTGAAGCTTTCTTT
CASTTPLSEAFF